The clone carrying this TCR beta chain was observed a handful of times. Germline lookup yields CDR1 MNHGY and CDR2 SVAAGI. Unmatched junction bases numbered 6, after V lost 4 bases and J lost 0 bases. This CDR3 contains 17 residues. MiXCR, applied by TCRdb to the 5' RACE reads, yields one record per CDR3 protein. The sample records fewer than 80,000 distinct CDR3 sequences, about 12% being singletons. The source of the sample is a study of early T cells in non-severe SARS-CoV-2 infection. The TCR was taken from an adult who was a healthcare worker with PCR-confirmed SARS-CoV-2 infection or an uninfected control (not recorded which). The sequencing sample was made of whole blood. This chain connects TRBV6-9 to TRBJ2-4; TRBD2 agrees at 10 bases. CDR3 loop: CASSWFQRGGAKNIQYF. CDR3 coding DNA: TGTGCCAGCAGTTGGTTCCAGCGGGGGGGAGCCAAAAACATTCAGTACTTC.